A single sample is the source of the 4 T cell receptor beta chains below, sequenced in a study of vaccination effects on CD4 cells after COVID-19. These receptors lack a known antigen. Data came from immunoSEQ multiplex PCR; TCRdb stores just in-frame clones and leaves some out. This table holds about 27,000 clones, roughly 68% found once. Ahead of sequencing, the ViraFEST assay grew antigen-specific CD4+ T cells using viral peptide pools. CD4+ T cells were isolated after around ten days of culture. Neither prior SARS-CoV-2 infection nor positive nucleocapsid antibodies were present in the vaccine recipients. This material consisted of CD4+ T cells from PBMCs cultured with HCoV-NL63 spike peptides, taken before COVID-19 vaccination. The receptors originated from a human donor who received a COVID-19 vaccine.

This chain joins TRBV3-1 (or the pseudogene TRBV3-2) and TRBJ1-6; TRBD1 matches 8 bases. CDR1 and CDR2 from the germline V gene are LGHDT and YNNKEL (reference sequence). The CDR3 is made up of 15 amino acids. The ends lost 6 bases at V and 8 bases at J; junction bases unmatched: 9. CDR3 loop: CASRETGTGYSPLHF. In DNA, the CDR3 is TGTGCCAGCAGGGAGACCGGGACAGGTTATTCACCCCTCCACTTT.

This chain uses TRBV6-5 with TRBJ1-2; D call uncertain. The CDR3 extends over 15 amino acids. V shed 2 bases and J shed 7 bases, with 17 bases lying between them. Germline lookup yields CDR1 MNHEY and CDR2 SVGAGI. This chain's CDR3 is CASSYAGGTLSGYTF. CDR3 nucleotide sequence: TGTGCCAGCAGTTACGCGGGAGGAACGCTGTCTGGCTACACCTTC.

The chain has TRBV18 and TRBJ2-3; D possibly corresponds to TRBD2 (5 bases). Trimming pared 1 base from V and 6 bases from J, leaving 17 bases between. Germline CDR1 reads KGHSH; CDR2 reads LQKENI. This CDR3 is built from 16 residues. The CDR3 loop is CASSPQETASRDTQYF. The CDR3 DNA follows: TGTGCCAGCTCACCACAGGAAACGGCTAGCAGGGATACGCAGTATTTT.

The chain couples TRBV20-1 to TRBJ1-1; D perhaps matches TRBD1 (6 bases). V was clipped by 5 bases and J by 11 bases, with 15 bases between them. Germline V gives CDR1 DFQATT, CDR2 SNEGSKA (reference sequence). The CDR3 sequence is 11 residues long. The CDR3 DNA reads TGCAGTGCTTTAGACAGGCTTGCGGCTTTCTTT. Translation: CSALDRLAAFF.